This TCR beta chain is drawn from a study of TIL therapy for anti-PD-1-resistant metastatic lung cancer. CDR3 size: 13 residues. Looked up from germline, CDR1 is MNHEY and CDR2 is SMNVEV (reference sequence). Trimming removed 2 bases at V and 3 bases at J, with 7 bases between. Study results and limitations: This highly selected cohort may not generalize to typical lung cancer patients.

This was the immunoSEQ v3 assay. Sequencing depth was approximately 1.8 million read pairs for survey level, roughly 4.5-6 million for deep. TCRdb's copy holds only in-frame clones and misses some; the assay was immunoSEQ multiplex PCR. The sample records tens of thousands of clones, roughly 85% being singletons. Points on this clone: Its target is unknown.

Time point meaning: pre-treatment sample, taken before nivolumab and TIL therapy. Patients were adults with stage 4 NSCLC. The material sequenced was blood, taken at baseline. This TCR came from a man aged 65 to 79 with non-small cell lung cancer. J is TRBJ1-1 and V is TRBV27; D is unresolved. This chain's CDR3 is CASSLTWDTEAFF. The DNA for the CDR3 is TGTGCCAGCAGTTTAACCTGGGACACTGAAGCTTTCTTT.